These 5 T cell receptor beta chains came from one sample sequenced in a study of T cells in Graves' hyperthyroidism and ophthalmopathy. Researchers took RNA transcripts and amplified the TCR beta CDR3 regions from them. First-round RT-PCR with HTBI primers amplified the TCR CDR3 region. TCRdb re-called the multiplex PCR reads through MiXCR, storing one row per CDR3 protein. This table holds about 360,000 distinct CDR3 sequences, 19% found once. The specimen was blood. These TCRs come from a woman aged 18-29 years with Graves' hyperthyroidism.

The chain is built from TRBV6-1 and TRBJ1-1, with D hard to call. The CDR3 sequence is 12 residues long. V was shortened by 8 bases and J by 7 bases, with 14 bases between the two germline ends. Germline assignment: CDR1 MNHNS and CDR2 SASEGT. The CDR3 is CASSPQTIEAFF. In DNA, the CDR3 is TGTGCCAGCTCACCACAGACGATTGAAGCTTTCTTT.

This clonotype appeared a few times. The CDR3 protein is CASTHSGTDDSPLHF. Written as DNA, the CDR3 is TGTGCCAGCACCCATTCAGGGACAGATGATTCACCCCTCCACTTT. This chain links TRBV28 with TRBJ1-6, with TRBD1 matching 7 bases. Germline V gene lookup returns CDR1 MDHEN and CDR2 SYDVKM. Trimming at V came to 7 bases and at J to 8 bases, leaving 11 bases not matched to a gene. This CDR3 spans 15 amino acids.

The table lists this clonotype with many counts. V and J are TRBV28 and TRBJ1-6; D may be TRBD1 (5 bases). This CDR3 spans 15 amino acids. The germline V and J ends were trimmed by 3 bases and 10 bases, with 16 bases remaining between them. Germline values: CDR1 MDHEN, CDR2 SYDVKM. The CDR3 bases are TGTGCCAGCAGTTTGGGGCCTTTTGTTGGGTCACCCCTCCACTTT. Amino acid sequence: CASSLGPFVGSPLHF.

Ten or more counts support this clonotype. The chain combines TRBV20-1 with TRBJ1-5; D unclear. With 1 base removed from V and 5 bases from J, the gap between germline ends came to 12 bases. This CDR3 is built from 14 residues. Germline CDR1 reads DFQATT; CDR2 reads SNEGSKA (reference sequence). The CDR3: CSARGRRSDQPQHF. CDR3 coding DNA: TGCAGTGCTAGAGGACGGAGGTCCGATCAGCCCCAGCATTTT.

The chain links TRBV12-3 or TRBV12-4 to TRBJ1-5, with a weak D call TRBD1 (6 bases). CDR3 size: 14 residues. V was trimmed by 6 bases and J by 3 bases, leaving 12 bases between them. DNA for the CDR3: TGTGCCAGCAGGCCGGACAGCCTCAATCAGCCCCAGCATTTT. Protein sequence: CASRPDSLNQPQHF.